This record covers a single T cell receptor beta chain. The entry originates in a study of blood T cell repertoires in COVID-19. The overall study: Material from acute and convalescent COVID-19 was sourced from the United States, Italy and Spain.

The CDR3 sequence is 11 residues long. Trimming pared 4 bases from V and 8 bases from J, leaving 11 bases between. Germline V gene sequence: CDR1 SQVTM, CDR2 ANQGSEA. Individuals aged roughly 18 to 90 years were recruited from 24 US areas. Methods used by the authors: Amplification of reference gene primers provided the estimated nucleated cell counts. Data came from immunoSEQ multiplex PCR; TCRdb stores just in-frame clones and leaves some out. D and trimming come from the DNA, and the V and J calls and clone size come from that table. Of about 400,000 clones in the sample, nearly 90% are singletons; the top ten hold 1.5% to 2%.

The rearrangement joins TRBV29-1 to TRBJ1-1, with D unclear. The origin of this receptor is a woman in her twenties or thirties who had recovered from COVID-19. Sequenced sample: PBMCs or T cells enriched from blood (not recorded which). This chain's CDR3 is CSVVAVWEAFF. The CDR3 bases are TGCAGCGTTGTGGCAGTTTGGGAAGCTTTCTTT. Together with reference TRBV29-1 and TRBJ1-1, the CDR3 gives the full variable domain: SAVISQKPSRDICQRGTSLTIQCQVDSQVTMMFWYRQQPGQSLTLIATANQGSEATYESGFVIDKFPISRPNLTFSTLTVSNMSPEDSSIYLCSVVAVWEAFFGQGTRLTVV.